These 24 T cell receptor beta chains came from one sample sequenced in a study of OX40 agonist ivuxolimab in advanced cancers. Measured with immunoSEQ multiplex PCR; TCRdb has only the in-frame clones, and not every one. The sample consists of about 78,000 clones, about 80% of them appearing once. Source: CD4+ or CD8+ T cells sorted from blood, taken in a trial of the OX40 agonist ivuxolimab. The source of these receptors is an adult with an advanced solid tumor such as melanoma, head and neck, liver or kidney cancer.

The gene calls are TRBV7-2 and TRBJ2-7, with TRBD1 identical over 9 bases. This CDR3 has 14 residues. Germline values: CDR1 SGHTA, CDR2 FQGNSA. Unmatched junction bases numbered 5, after V lost 6 bases and J lost 2 bases. The CDR3 sequence is CASSPGQGTYEQYF. The CDR3 DNA reads TGTGCCAGCAGTCCGGGACAGGGAACCTACGAGCAGTACTTC.

V gene TRBV18 combines with J gene TRBJ2-5; D possibly uses TRBD1 or TRBD2 (5 bases each). Trimming pared 3 bases from V and 7 bases from J, leaving 12 bases between. Germline CDR1 KGHSH, CDR2 LQKENI. The CDR3 is made up of 13 amino acids. The CDR3 here is CASSPWGSGTQYF. CDR3 in DNA: TGTGCCAGCTCACCGTGGGGGAGCGGGACCCAGTACTTC.

This sequence joins TRBV30 and TRBJ2-7, with TRBD1 identical over 7 bases. Trimming removed 1 base from V and 1 base from J; junction bases left unmatched: 4. This CDR3 contains 14 residues. Germline loops: CDR1 GTSNPN, CDR2 SVGIG (reference sequence). The CDR3 protein is CAWSADRVSYEQYF. In nucleotides, the CDR3 is TGTGCCTGGAGTGCAGACAGGGTGTCCTACGAGCAGTACTTC.

Remarks on this clone: Other DNA sequences of this sample code for an identical CDR3. This sequence joins TRBV5-6 and TRBJ2-7; D is possibly TRBD2 (6 bases). V lost 1 base, J lost 4 bases, and 6 bases lay in between. Germline CDR1 SGHDT, CDR2 YYEEEE. This CDR3 comprises 12 residues. The CDR3 loop is CASSLRGYEQYV. Here the CDR3 DNA reads TGTGCCAGCAGCTTGCGGGGGTACGAGCAGTACGTC.

This sequence joins TRBV4-2 and TRBJ1-2, with 7 nucleotides matching TRBD1. Germline assignment: CDR1 LGHNA and CDR2 YNFKEQ. V shed 4 bases and J 7 bases; nucleotides not matched to a gene: 15. CDR3 length: 16 residues. CDR3 in DNA: TGTGCCAGCAGCCCCAAGGCCCCGACAGGGCTCGGTGGCTACACCTTC. Translated: CASSPKAPTGLGGYTF.

The gene calls are TRBV11-3 and TRBJ1-1, with TRBD1 matching 11 bases. Germline V gene sequence: CDR1 SGHNT, CDR2 YENEEA. The CDR3 is made up of 14 amino acids. The V and J ends lost 5 bases and 5 bases, in that order; junction bases with no gene match: 4. The chain's CDR3 is CASSIGTGGTEAFF. CDR3 coding DNA: TGTGCCAGCAGCATCGGGACAGGGGGTACTGAAGCTTTCTTT.

Details on this clone: At one boundary the junction diverges from the germline segment, which might be a read error. The sample holds other DNA sequences that translate to the same CDR3. The chain combines TRBV27 with TRBJ2-7, with TRBD2 identical over 12 bases. Germline V gene lookup returns CDR1 MNHEY and CDR2 SMNVEV (reference sequence). The CDR3 covers 17 residues. The CDR3 coding sequence is TGTGCCAGCAGTTTTGGGACTAGCGGGTTGAGTTCCTACGAGCAATACTTC. Translated: CASSFGTSGLSSYEQYF.

The chain employs TRBV28 and TRBJ1-2; unclear D gene. Germline lookup yields CDR1 MDHEN and CDR2 SYDVKM. This CDR3 is 13 amino acids long. The V gene lost 2 bases and the J gene lost 2 bases, with 6 bases spanning the gap. The CDR3 nucleotides read TGTGCCAGCAGTTTAGCGGAAAACTATGGCTACACCTTC. Translation: CASSLAENYGYTF.

The gene calls are TRBV28 and TRBJ1-6; unclear D gene. The CDR3 is made up of 14 amino acids. V lost 8 bases, J lost 7 bases, and 15 bases lay in between. CDR1 MDHEN and CDR2 SYDVKM come from the germline V gene. The CDR3 loop reads CASLRVGSNSPLHF. CDR3 nucleotide sequence: TGTGCCAGCCTGAGGGTAGGGAGCAATTCACCCCTCCACTTT.

The chain uses TRBV7-8 and TRBJ1-2; D might be TRBD1 (6 bases). The ends were cut back, 5 bases at V and 4 bases at J, with 20 bases in the middle. This CDR3 comprises 16 residues. Per the germline V gene, CDR1 is SGHVS and CDR2 is FQNEAQ. CDR3 coding DNA: TGTGCCAGCAGCCCCCCTCCGGGACACGCTTTCTATGGCTACACCTTC. It is translated as CASSPPPGHAFYGYTF.

This rearrangement joins TRBV12-5 to TRBJ1-1; TRBD1 matches at 7 bases. The V gene end was trimmed by 1 base and the J gene end by 3 bases; junction bases not matched to a gene: 2. The CDR3 length is 14 residues. Germline V gene data show CDR1 as LGHNT and CDR2 as FRNRAP. CDR3 nucleotides: TGTGCTAGTGGTTTGGACGGGACAGACACTGAAGCTTTCTTT. Translation: CASGLDGTDTEAFF.

This chain joins TRBV19 and TRBJ1-1; D is unresolved. CDR3 length: 13 residues. The V and J ends lost 1 base and 4 bases respectively, with 7 bases between them. Per the germline V gene, CDR1 is LNHDA and CDR2 is SQIVND (reference sequence). The chain's CDR3 is CASSIAAATEAFF. CDR3 coding DNA: TGTGCCAGTAGTATAGCGGCAGCCACTGAAGCTTTCTTT.

There are a few counts of this clone. The chain uses TRBV5-1 and TRBJ1-6, with D unclear. CDR3 length: 14 amino acids. Trimming cost V 5 bases and J 7 bases, with 13 bases left between them. The germline V gene encodes CDR1 SGHRS and CDR2 YFSETQ. The CDR3 sequence: CASSRAQPNSPLHF. Here the CDR3 DNA reads TGCGCCAGCAGTCGGGCGCAGCCGAATTCACCCCTCCACTTT. Combining the CDR3 with reference TRBV5-1 and TRBJ1-6 gives the whole variable domain KAGVTQTPRYLIKTRGQQVTLSCSPISGHRSVSWYQQTPGQGLQFLFEYFSETQRNKGNFPGRFSGRQFSNSRSEMNVSTLELGDSALYLCASSRAQPNSPLHFGNGTRLTVT.

The rearrangement joins TRBV13 to TRBJ2-7; perhaps TRBD2 as D (5 bases). The length of the CDR3 is 15 residues. V dropped 3 bases and J dropped 3 bases, with 15 bases sitting between them. Germline V gene lookup returns CDR1 PRHDT and CDR2 FYEKMQ (reference sequence). CDR3 protein: CASSFRGTGFYEQYF. CDR3 nucleotides: TGTGCCAGCAGCTTTCGGGGAACGGGGTTCTACGAGCAGTACTTC.

V is TRBV9 and J is TRBJ2-1; D is undetermined. The CDR3 covers 15 residues. The germline V gene encodes CDR1 SGDLS and CDR2 YYNGEE. The V end lost 3 bases, the J end lost 0 bases, and 10 bases lay between the germline ends. The CDR3 here is CASSAIGSSYNEQFF. The CDR3, as DNA: TGTGCCAGCAGCGCCATAGGAAGCTCCTACAATGAGCAGTTCTTC.

The chain combines TRBV6-5 with TRBJ1-2; no firm D call. Trimming removed 6 bases at V and 0 bases at J, with 14 bases between. The CDR3 consists of 15 residues. Germline CDR1 and CDR2: MNHEY and SVGAGI. The CDR3 is CASRNNRRANYGYTF. CDR3 nucleotides: TGTGCCAGCAGAAATAACAGACGTGCTAACTATGGCTACACCTTC.

CDR3 in amino acids: CASGTRELGETQYF. The DNA for the CDR3 is TGCGCCAGCGGAACGCGGGAGTTGGGGGAGACCCAGTACTTC. This chain joins TRBV10-2 and TRBJ2-5; 7 nucleotides match TRBD2. The junction had 11 bases not matched to a gene; V was cut back by 8 bases and J by 5 bases. From germline, CDR1 is WSHSY and CDR2 SAAADI. The CDR3 loop spans 14 amino acids.

The chain combines TRBV30 with TRBJ1-5, with 8 bases matching TRBD1. The V gene end was trimmed by 6 bases and the J gene end by 4 bases; junction bases not matched to a gene: 14. The CDR3 spans 16 residues. The germline V gene encodes CDR1 GTSNPN and CDR2 SVGIG (reference sequence). CDR3 residues: CACRTGSEGGNQPQHF. As DNA, the CDR3 is TGTGCCTGTAGGACAGGGTCGGAAGGTGGGAATCAGCCCCAGCATTTT.

The J gene is TRBJ1-4, the V gene TRBV5-1, with 9 bases aligning to TRBD1. Trimming cost V 4 bases and J 3 bases; bases outside gene matches: 4. The CDR3 is 15 amino acids. CDR1 SGHRS and CDR2 YFSETQ come from the germline V gene. The CDR3 DNA reads TGCGCCAGCAGCCCCACAGGGGGCCCTAATGAAAAACTGTTTTTT. Translating it yields CASSPTGGPNEKLFF.

This sequence joins TRBV2 and TRBJ1-2; D call uncertain. The CDR3 loop spans 11 amino acids. From germline, CDR1 is SNHLY and CDR2 FYNNEI. V was shortened by 7 bases and J by 3 bases, with 6 bases between the two germline ends. CDR3 sequence (DNA): TGTGCCAGCACGGTCCACTATGGCTACACCTTC. Protein product: CASTVHYGYTF.

The rearrangement uses TRBV5-6 and TRBJ2-5; tentatively, D is TRBD2 (6 bases). The CDR3 runs 15 residues. Deletions cut 5 bases from V and 4 bases from J, with 18 bases between. Germline V gives CDR1 SGHDT, CDR2 YYEEEE. CDR3 sequence (DNA): TGTGCCAGCAGTTCTTATCGTTTGGGGGGAGAGACCCAGTACTTC. As protein: CASSSYRLGGETQYF.

This chain connects TRBV7-9 to TRBJ2-3; possibly TRBD1 for D (5 bases). This CDR3 has 14 amino acids. Germline loops: CDR1 SEHNR, CDR2 FQNEAQ (reference sequence). The ends were cut back, 5 bases at V and 8 bases at J, with 17 bases in the middle. The CDR3 loop reads CASSLPQGRTTQYF. In DNA, the CDR3 is TGTGCCAGCAGCCTCCCTCAGGGAAGGACTACGCAGTATTTT.

This chain uses TRBV4-1 with TRBJ1-1, with 10 bases that match TRBD1. The CDR3 runs to 17 residues. Germline CDR1 reads MGHRA; CDR2 reads YSYEKL. Trimming at V came to 3 bases and at J to 4 bases, leaving 11 bases not matched to a gene. The CDR3 reads CASSQPGQGLLGTEAFF. CDR3 nucleotide sequence: TGCGCCAGCAGCCAGCCGGGACAGGGGCTCCTCGGCACTGAAGCTTTCTTT.

J is TRBJ2-1 and V is TRBV5-1; D may be TRBD1 or TRBD2 (6 bases each). Trimming cost V 2 bases and J 8 bases, with 14 bases left between them. The CDR3 contains 14 residues. Germline V CDR1 and CDR2: SGHRS, YFSETQ. The CDR3 spells CASSFWGAGDEQFF. Here the CDR3 DNA reads TGCGCCAGCAGCTTCTGGGGGGCGGGCGATGAGCAGTTCTTC.